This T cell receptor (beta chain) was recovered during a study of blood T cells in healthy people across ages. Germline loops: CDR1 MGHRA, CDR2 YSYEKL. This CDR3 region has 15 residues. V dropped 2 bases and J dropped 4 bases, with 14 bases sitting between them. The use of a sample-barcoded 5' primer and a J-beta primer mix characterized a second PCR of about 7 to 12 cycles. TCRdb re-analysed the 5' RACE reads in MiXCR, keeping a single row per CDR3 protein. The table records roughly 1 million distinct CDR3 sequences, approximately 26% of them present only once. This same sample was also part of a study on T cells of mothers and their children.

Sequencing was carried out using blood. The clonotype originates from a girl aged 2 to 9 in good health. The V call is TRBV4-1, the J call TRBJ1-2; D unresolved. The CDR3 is CASSQLGAATYGYTF. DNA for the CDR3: TGCGCCAGCAGCCAACTCGGAGCAGCCACCTATGGCTACACCTTC.